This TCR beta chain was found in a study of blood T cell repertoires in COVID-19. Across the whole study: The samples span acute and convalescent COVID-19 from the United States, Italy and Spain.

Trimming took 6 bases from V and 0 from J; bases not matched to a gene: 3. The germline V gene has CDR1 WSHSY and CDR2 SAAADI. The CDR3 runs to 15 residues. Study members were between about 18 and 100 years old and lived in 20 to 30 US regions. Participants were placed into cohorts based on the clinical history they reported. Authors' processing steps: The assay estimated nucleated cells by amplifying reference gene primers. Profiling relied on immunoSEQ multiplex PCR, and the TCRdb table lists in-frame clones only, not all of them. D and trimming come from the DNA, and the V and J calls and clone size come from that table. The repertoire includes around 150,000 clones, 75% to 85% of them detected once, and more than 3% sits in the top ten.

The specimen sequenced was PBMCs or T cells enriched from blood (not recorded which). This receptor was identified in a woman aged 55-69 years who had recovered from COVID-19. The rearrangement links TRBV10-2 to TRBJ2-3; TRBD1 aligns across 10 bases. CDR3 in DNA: TGCGCCAGCAGGGAGGGACAGGGGAGCACAGATACGCAGTATTTT. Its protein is CASREGQGSTDTQYF.